Below are 25 T cell receptor beta chains sequenced from a single sample in a study of cytomegalovirus exposure and HLA in healthy donors. The study ran its PCR with 60 Vbeta and 13 Jbeta primers. Only in-frame clones appear in the TCRdb table, and some are missing; sequencing was by immunoSEQ multiplex PCR. The sample has about 160,000 clones, just under 80% seen once. Sequencing input: PBMCs. These receptors all come from a man younger than 35 in good health and CMV-seropositive.

The chain joins TRBV5-1 to TRBJ2-3, with 11 bases aligning to TRBD1. V shed 5 bases, J shed 2 bases, and the junction held 7 bases outside the gene matches. CDR1 and CDR2 (germline): SGHRS, YFSETQ. The CDR3 covers 16 residues. The CDR3 DNA follows: TGCGCCAGCAGAACGGGGACAGGGGGTTTCACAGATACGCAGTATTTT. Protein: CASRTGTGGFTDTQYF.

The rearrangement uses TRBV7-2 and TRBJ2-5; tentative D call: TRBD1 (5 bases). CDR3 length: 15 residues. Trimming stripped 4 bases from V and 9 bases from J, with 21 bases between. The germline CDR1 and CDR2 sequences are SGHTA and FQGNSA. CDR3 bases: TGTGCCAGCAGCTCTTCTAGTGGGGCCTACGGAGCCCAGTACTTC. Residues: CASSSSSGAYGAQYF.

The chain couples TRBV30 to TRBJ2-1, with unresolved D. The CDR3 covers 11 residues. The germline V gene has CDR1 GTSNPN and CDR2 SVGIG (reference sequence). V lost 3 bases, J lost 6 bases, and 6 bases lay in between. CDR3 DNA: TGTGCCTGGAGCGTACTCAATGAGCAGTTCTTC. This translates into CAWSVLNEQFF.

This rearrangement joins TRBV6-6 to TRBJ1-2; TRBD1 agrees at 7 bases. CDR1 is MNHNY, CDR2 SVGAGI, per germline (reference sequence). The CDR3 has 15 amino acids. Germline trimming cut 0 bases from V and 4 bases from J; bases unmatched to any gene: 5. The DNA of the CDR3 is TGTGCCAGCAGTTACTCGGAACAGGGGTTCTATGGCTACACCTTC. Protein: CASSYSEQGFYGYTF.

The chain links TRBV19 to TRBJ1-1; no clear D. This CDR3 is 11 amino acids long. Trimming cost V 5 bases and J 4 bases, with 5 bases left between them. Germline CDR1 LNHDA, CDR2 SQIVND (reference sequence). This CDR3 is CASSFRTEAFF. CDR3 nucleotide sequence: TGTGCCAGTAGTTTCCGCACTGAAGCTTTCTTT.

This chain joins TRBV5-1 and TRBJ2-2, with 10 nucleotides matching TRBD1. From germline, CDR1 is SGHRS and CDR2 YFSETQ. J gave up 7 bases and V 1 base, and 7 bases lay outside the gene matches. The CDR3 runs 16 residues. The chain's CDR3 is CASSLPGTGAVGELFF. CDR3 coding DNA: TGCGCCAGCAGCTTGCCGGGGACAGGGGCGGTCGGGGAGCTGTTTTTT.

The V call is TRBV15, the J call TRBJ1-1; D gene ambiguous. The V end lost 6 bases, the J end lost 1 base, and 6 bases lay between the germline ends. The CDR3 sequence is 12 residues long. From germline, CDR1 is LNHNV and CDR2 YYDKDF (reference sequence). The chain's CDR3 is CATSPENTEAFF. The CDR3 DNA reads TGTGCCACCAGTCCAGAGAACACTGAAGCTTTCTTT. The full variable domain, its missing parts supplied by reference TRBV15 and TRBJ1-1, is DAMVIQNPRYQVTQFGKPVTLSCSQTLNHNVMYWYQQKSSQAPKLLFHYYDKDFNNEADTPDNFQSRRPNTSFCFLDIRSPGLGDTAMYLCATSPENTEAFFGQGTRLTVV.

The gene calls are TRBV4-3 and TRBJ1-1; 7 bases map to TRBD1. The germline V gene has CDR1 LGHNA and CDR2 YSLEER. V lost 0 bases and J lost 1; bases outside the gene matches: 8. This CDR3 is 17 amino acids long. CDR3: CASSQERATGPNTEAFF. In DNA form, the CDR3 reads TGCGCCAGCAGCCAAGAGCGGGCGACAGGGCCGAACACTGAAGCTTTCTTT.

The chain combines TRBV7-9 with TRBJ2-1; 15 nucleotides line up with TRBD2. The V and J ends lost 7 bases and 0 bases, in that order; junction bases with no gene match: 10. Looked up from germline, CDR1 is SEHNR and CDR2 is FQNEAQ (reference sequence). There are 19 residues in the CDR3. The chain's CDR3 is CASTLGGLAGGSSYNEQFF. The CDR3 DNA reads TGTGCCAGCACCCTAGGGGGACTAGCGGGGGGAAGCTCCTACAATGAGCAGTTCTTC.

This rearrangement joins TRBV9 to TRBJ1-2; the D is unclear. The V end was cut by 7 bases, the J end by 2 bases, with 12 bases between. Germline CDR1 reads SGDLS; CDR2 reads YYNGEE. The length of the CDR3 is 13 residues. The CDR3 reads CASGEGWNYGYTF. The DNA of the CDR3 is TGTGCCAGCGGGGAGGGTTGGAACTATGGCTACACCTTC.

The V gene is TRBV10-3, the J gene TRBJ2-1, with 12 positions matching TRBD2. The germline V gene encodes CDR1 ENHRY and CDR2 SYGVKD. The CDR3 runs to 16 residues. The trim removed 2 bases at V and 9 bases at J, leaving 8 bases unmatched. The CDR3 bases are TGTGCCATCAGTGAGCCCTCTAGCGGGAGGGCCAGTGAGCAGTTCTTC. This codes for CAISEPSSGRASEQFF.

The chain combines TRBV4-1 with TRBJ1-1; perhaps TRBD1 as D (5 bases). Germline V gives CDR1 MGHRA, CDR2 YSYEKL. V was pared by 1 base and J by 3 bases, with 12 bases between. This CDR3 has 15 amino acids. CDR3 bases: TGCGCCAGCAGCCAAGGTCGGAGGGACGACACTGAAGCTTTCTTT. This encodes CASSQGRRDDTEAFF.

This sequence joins TRBV29-1 and TRBJ1-2, with 8 positions matching TRBD1. The junction had 0 bases not matched to a gene; V was cut back by 6 bases and J by 6 bases. This CDR3 is 10 amino acids long. Germline CDR1 reads SQVTM; CDR2 reads ANQGSEA. The CDR3 DNA reads as TGCAGCGTGGACAGGGATGGCTACACCTTC. It translates to CSVDRDGYTF.

The genes are TRBV7-9 and TRBJ1-1; 11 nucleotides agree with TRBD1. There are 16 residues in the CDR3. The germline V gene encodes CDR1 SEHNR and CDR2 FQNEAQ (reference sequence). V shed 5 bases and J 1 base; nucleotides not matched to a gene: 6. The CDR3 region is CASSPGQGAENTEAFF. The CDR3 DNA sequence: TGTGCCAGCAGCCCAGGACAGGGGGCAGAGAACACTGAAGCTTTCTTT. Full variable domain (rest looked up from reference TRBV7-9 and TRBJ1-1): DTGVSQNPRHKITKRGQNVTFRCDPISEHNRLYWYRQTLGQGPEFLTYFQNEAQLEKSRLLSDRFSAERPKGSFSTLEIQRTEQGDSAMYLCASSPGQGAENTEAFFGQGTRLTVV.

This chain uses TRBV19 with TRBJ2-6, with a weak D call TRBD1 (5 bases). The V end lost 6 bases, the J end lost 4 bases, and 13 bases lay between the germline ends. Germline CDR1 and CDR2: LNHDA and SQIVND (reference sequence). This CDR3 contains 15 residues. The CDR3 DNA reads as TGTGCCAGTAGCCTGCATGGGGCGGGGGCCAACGTCCTGACTTTC. It translates to CASSLHGAGANVLTF. The whole variable domain, remainder taken from reference TRBV19 and TRBJ2-6, is DGGITQSPKYLFRKEGQNVTLSCEQNLNHDAMYWYRQDPGQGLRLIYYSQIVNDFQKGDIAEGYSVSREKKESFPLTVTSAQKNPTAFYLCASSLHGAGANVLTFGAGSRLTVL.

The chain links TRBV5-8 to TRBJ1-2, with 7 bases aligning to TRBD1. V lost 4 bases and J lost 8; bases outside the gene matches: 11. This CDR3 is 14 amino acids long. Germline-derived CDR1 and CDR2 are SGHTS and YDEGEE. CDR3 sequence (DNA): TGTGCCAGCAGCACTGACAGGGAGGCGAAAGGCTACACCTTC. It yields the protein CASSTDREAKGYTF.

J is TRBJ2-1 and V is TRBV6-4; 14 bases map to TRBD2. The trim removed 3 bases at V and 7 bases at J, leaving 5 bases unmatched. Germline V gives CDR1 MRHNA, CDR2 SNTAGT. The CDR3 covers 16 residues. The CDR3 DNA follows: TGTGCCAGCAGTGAGTTTGGGACTAGCGGGAGTAATGAGCAGTTCTTC. It is translated as CASSEFGTSGSNEQFF.

The CDR3 sequence: CASSLGEGKGAIYNEQFF. The CDR3 nucleotides read TGTGCCAGCAGCTTAGGCGAAGGCAAAGGAGCTATTTACAATGAGCAGTTCTTC. This chain links TRBV13 with TRBJ2-1; D unresolved. Germline V gene sequence: CDR1 PRHDT, CDR2 FYEKMQ (reference sequence). CDR3 length: 18 amino acids. Trimming removed 0 bases at V and 4 bases at J, with 19 bases between.

This chain links TRBV5-6 with TRBJ2-7, with TRBD1 matching 7 bases. The V gene's germline CDR1 is SGHDT and CDR2 YYEEEE. CDR3 length: 14 residues. V shed 7 bases, J shed 2 bases, and the junction held 9 bases outside the gene matches. The CDR3 is CASASGQGAYEQYF. CDR3 bases: TGTGCCAGCGCCTCCGGCCAGGGGGCCTACGAGCAGTACTTC.

The V gene is TRBV15, the J gene TRBJ2-3, with D tentatively TRBD2 (5 bases). V lost 1 base to trimming and J lost 6 bases, with 11 bases between them. Germline values: CDR1 LNHNV, CDR2 YYDKDF (reference sequence). The CDR3 is 14 amino acids. CDR3: CATSRGSWEDTQYF. CDR3 DNA: TGTGCCACCAGCAGAGGCAGTTGGGAGGATACGCAGTATTTT. Together with reference TRBV15 and TRBJ2-3, the CDR3 gives the full variable domain: DAMVIQNPRYQVTQFGKPVTLSCSQTLNHNVMYWYQQKSSQAPKLLFHYYDKDFNNEADTPDNFQSRRPNTSFCFLDIRSPGLGDTAMYLCATSRGSWEDTQYFGPGTRLTVL.

The chain employs TRBV7-9 and TRBJ1-1; 7 nucleotides agree with TRBD1. Trimming took 7 bases from V and 7 from J; bases not matched to a gene: 6. Germline lookup yields CDR1 SEHNR and CDR2 FQNEAQ (reference sequence). CDR3 length: 12 amino acids. The CDR3 DNA reads TGTGCCAGCACGGGACAGCCGAATGAAGCTTTCTTT. It translates to CASTGQPNEAFF.

The J gene is TRBJ2-5, the V gene TRBV15; 7 bases are a match to TRBD2. The trim removed 0 bases at V and 8 bases at J, leaving 12 bases unmatched. This CDR3 contains 16 residues. Germline assignment: CDR1 LNHNV and CDR2 YYDKDF (reference sequence). CDR3 nucleotide sequence: TGTGCCACCAGCAGAGATTATGGGGGAGGGAGTCGCACCCAGTACTTC. Its protein is CATSRDYGGGSRTQYF.

This rearrangement joins TRBV7-8 to TRBJ1-1; D is perhaps TRBD1 (5 bases). V shed 1 base and J shed 12 bases, with 12 bases lying between them. The CDR3 is made up of 12 amino acids. In germline, CDR1 is SGHVS, CDR2 FQNEAQ. DNA of the CDR3: TGTGCCAGCAGCTTAGAGGCGGGGCGGACTTTCTTT. Amino acids: CASSLEAGRTFF.

The chain uses TRBV5-1 and TRBJ2-3, with TRBD1 matching over 7 bases. V was pared by 3 bases and J by 2 bases, with 6 bases of the junction left unmatched. CDR3 length: 15 residues. Germline loops: CDR1 SGHRS, CDR2 YFSETQ. The CDR3 loop is CASSSRGQPTDTQYF. The DNA for the CDR3 is TGCGCCAGCAGCTCCAGGGGACAGCCCACAGATACGCAGTATTTT.

This chain's CDR3 is CASSIAPRNEQFF. The CDR3 DNA sequence: TGTGCCAGTAGTATAGCCCCGCGCAATGAGCAGTTCTTC. The V call is TRBV19, the J call TRBJ2-1; D uncertain. Germline lookup yields CDR1 LNHDA and CDR2 SQIVND (reference sequence). CDR3 size: 13 residues. V lost 1 base, J lost 6 bases, and 7 bases lay in between.